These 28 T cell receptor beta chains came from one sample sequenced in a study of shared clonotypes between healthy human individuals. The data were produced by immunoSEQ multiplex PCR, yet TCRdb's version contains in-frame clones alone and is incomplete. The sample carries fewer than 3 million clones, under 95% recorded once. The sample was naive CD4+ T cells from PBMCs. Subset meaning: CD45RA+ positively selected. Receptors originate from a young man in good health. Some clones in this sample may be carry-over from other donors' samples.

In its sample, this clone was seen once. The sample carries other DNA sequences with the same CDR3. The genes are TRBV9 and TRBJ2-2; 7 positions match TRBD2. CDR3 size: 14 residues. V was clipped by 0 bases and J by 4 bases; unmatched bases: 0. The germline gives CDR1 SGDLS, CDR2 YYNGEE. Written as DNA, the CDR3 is TGTGCCAGCAGCGTAGCGGGAGGCACCGGGGAGCTGTTTTTT. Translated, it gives CASSVAGGTGELFF.

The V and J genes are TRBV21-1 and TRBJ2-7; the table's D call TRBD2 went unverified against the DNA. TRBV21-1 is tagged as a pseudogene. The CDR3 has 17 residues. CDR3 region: CATNKLAGGIWAYEQYF. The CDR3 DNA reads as TGTGCCACCAACAAGCTAGCGGGAGGAATATGGGCGTACGAGCAGTACTTC.

CDR3 coding DNA: TGCGCCAGCAGCCAAGGGTTTGGCGGGGATCAGCCCCAGCATTTT. It translates to CASSQGFGGDQPQHF. This sequence joins TRBV5-1 and TRBJ1-5; D gene unclear. CDR1 SGHRS and CDR2 YFSETQ come from the germline V gene. V shed 4 bases and J shed 5 bases, with 16 bases lying between them. The CDR3 covers 15 residues.

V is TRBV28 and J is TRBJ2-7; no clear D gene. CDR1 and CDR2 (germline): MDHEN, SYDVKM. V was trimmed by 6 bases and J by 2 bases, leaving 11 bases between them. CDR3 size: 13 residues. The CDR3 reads CASSKDGPYEQYF. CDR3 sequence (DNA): TGTGCCAGCAGCAAGGACGGACCCTACGAGCAGTACTTC.

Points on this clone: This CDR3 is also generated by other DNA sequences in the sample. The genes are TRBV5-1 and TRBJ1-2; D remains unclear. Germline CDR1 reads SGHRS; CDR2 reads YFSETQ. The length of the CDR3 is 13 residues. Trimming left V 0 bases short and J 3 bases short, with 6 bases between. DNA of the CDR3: TGCGCCAGCAGCTTGGGGGTAGACTATGGCTACACCTTC. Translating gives CASSLGVDYGYTF. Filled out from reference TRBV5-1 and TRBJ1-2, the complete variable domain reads KAGVTQTPRYLIKTRGQQVTLSCSPISGHRSVSWYQQTPGQGLQFLFEYFSETQRNKGNFPGRFSGRQFSNSRSEMNVSTLELGDSALYLCASSLGVDYGYTFGSGTRLTVV.

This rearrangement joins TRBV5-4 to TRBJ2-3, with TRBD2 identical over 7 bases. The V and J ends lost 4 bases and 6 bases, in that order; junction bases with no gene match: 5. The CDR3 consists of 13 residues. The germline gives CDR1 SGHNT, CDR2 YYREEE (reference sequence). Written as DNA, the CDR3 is TGTGCCAGCAGCCCGGGACTAAGGGATACGCAGTATTTT. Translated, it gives CASSPGLRDTQYF.

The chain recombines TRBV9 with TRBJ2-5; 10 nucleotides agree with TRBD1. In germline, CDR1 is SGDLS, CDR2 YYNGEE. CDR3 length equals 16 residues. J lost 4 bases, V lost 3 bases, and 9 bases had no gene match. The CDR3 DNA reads TGTGCCAGCAGCGCCTCGGGACAGGGGTTAGGAGAGACCCAGTACTTC. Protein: CASSASGQGLGETQYF.

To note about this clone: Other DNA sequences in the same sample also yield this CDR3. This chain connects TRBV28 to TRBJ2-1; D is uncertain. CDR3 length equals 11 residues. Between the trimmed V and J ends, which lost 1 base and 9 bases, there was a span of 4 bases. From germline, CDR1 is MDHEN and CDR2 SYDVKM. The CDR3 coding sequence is TGTGCCAGCAGTTTATCGGGTGAGCAGTTCTTC. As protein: CASSLSGEQFF.

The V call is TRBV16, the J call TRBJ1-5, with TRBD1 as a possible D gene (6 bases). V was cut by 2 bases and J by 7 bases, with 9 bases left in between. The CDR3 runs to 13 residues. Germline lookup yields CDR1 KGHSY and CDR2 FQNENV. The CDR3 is CASSQGGGQPQHF. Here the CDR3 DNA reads TGTGCCAGCAGCCAAGGGGGCGGCCAGCCCCAGCATTTT.

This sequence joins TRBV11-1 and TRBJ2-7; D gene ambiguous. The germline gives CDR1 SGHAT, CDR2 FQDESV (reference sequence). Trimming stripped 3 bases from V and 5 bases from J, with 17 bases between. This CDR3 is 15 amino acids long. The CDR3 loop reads CASSLTATRANEQYF. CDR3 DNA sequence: TGTGCCAGCAGCTTGACGGCGACTCGTGCCAACGAGCAGTACTTC. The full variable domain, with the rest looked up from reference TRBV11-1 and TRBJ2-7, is EAEVAQSPRYKITEKSQAVAFWCDPISGHATLYWYRQILGQGPELLVQFQDESVVDDSQLPKDRFSAERLKGVDSTLKIQPAELGDSAMYLCASSLTATRANEQYFGPGTRLTVT.

DNA for the CDR3: TGTGCCAGCAGTCCCGGACTAGCTAGGACGCAGTATTTT. Translating gives CASSPGLARTQYF. This chain links TRBV2 with TRBJ2-3, with 8 positions matching TRBD2. There are 13 residues in the CDR3. Unmatched junction bases numbered 7, after V lost 5 bases and J lost 9 bases. CDR1 and CDR2 from the germline V gene are SNHLY and FYNNEI.

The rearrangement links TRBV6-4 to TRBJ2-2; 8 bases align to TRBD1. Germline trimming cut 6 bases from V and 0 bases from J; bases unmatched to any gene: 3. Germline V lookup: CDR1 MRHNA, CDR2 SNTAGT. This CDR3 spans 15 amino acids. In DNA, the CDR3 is TGTGCCAGCAGCAGACAGGGGTCGAACACCGGGGAGCTGTTTTTT. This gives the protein CASSRQGSNTGELFF.

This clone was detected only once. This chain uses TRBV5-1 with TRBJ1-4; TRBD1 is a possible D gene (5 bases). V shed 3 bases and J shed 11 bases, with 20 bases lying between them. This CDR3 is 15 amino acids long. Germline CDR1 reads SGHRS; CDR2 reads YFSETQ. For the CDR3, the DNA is TGCGCCAGCAGCTCCGGGACGGCCACCTTGGGGAAACTGTTTTTT. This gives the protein CASSSGTATLGKLFF.

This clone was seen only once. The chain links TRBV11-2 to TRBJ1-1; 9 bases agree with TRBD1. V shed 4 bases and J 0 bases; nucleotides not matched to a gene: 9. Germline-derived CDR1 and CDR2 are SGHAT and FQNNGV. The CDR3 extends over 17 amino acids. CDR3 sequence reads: CASSSPGTGMVNTEAFF. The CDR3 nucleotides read TGTGCCAGCAGCTCCCCCGGGACAGGGATGGTGAACACTGAAGCTTTCTTT.

The CDR3 loop reads CASSHPGTDPYEQYF. The CDR3 nucleotides read TGTGCCAGCAGTCACCCCGGGACCGACCCTTACGAGCAGTACTTC. The chain uses TRBV28 and TRBJ2-7; D is possibly TRBD1 or TRBD2 (5 bases each). Trimming cost V 5 bases and J 4 bases, with 18 bases left between them. CDR3 size: 15 residues. Germline assignment: CDR1 MDHEN and CDR2 SYDVKM.

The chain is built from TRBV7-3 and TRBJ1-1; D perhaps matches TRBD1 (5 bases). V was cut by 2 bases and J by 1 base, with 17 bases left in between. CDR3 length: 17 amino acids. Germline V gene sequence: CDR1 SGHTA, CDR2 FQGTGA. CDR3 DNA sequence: TGTGCCAGCAGCTTAGGTCCGGGGAGGGGCAAGAACACTGAAGCTTTCTTT. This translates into CASSLGPGRGKNTEAFF.

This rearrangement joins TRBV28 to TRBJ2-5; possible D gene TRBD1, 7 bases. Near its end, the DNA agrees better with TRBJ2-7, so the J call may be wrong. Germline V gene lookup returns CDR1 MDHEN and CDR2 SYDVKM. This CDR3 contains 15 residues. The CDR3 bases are TGTGCCAGCAGTTCTCCGGCAGGGGGGAAGAACGAGCAGTACTTC. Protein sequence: CASSSPAGGKNEQYF.

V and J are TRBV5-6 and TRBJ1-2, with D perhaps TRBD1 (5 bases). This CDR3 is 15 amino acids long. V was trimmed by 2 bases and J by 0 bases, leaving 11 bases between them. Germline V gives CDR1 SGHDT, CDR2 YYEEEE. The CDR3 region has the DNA TGTGCCAGCAGCTTCTCACCGACAGCTAACTATGGCTACACCTTC. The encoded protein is CASSFSPTANYGYTF.

The CDR3 spells CASSLARGRPYNEQFF. The CDR3 bases are TGTGCCAGCAGCTTAGCTAGGGGGCGCCCCTACAATGAGCAGTTCTTC. This rearrangement joins TRBV7-2 to TRBJ2-1; 7 positions agree with TRBD1. Trimming cost V 0 bases and J 2 bases; bases outside gene matches: 4. The CDR3 length is 16 residues. Per germline, CDR1 SGHTA and CDR2 FQGNSA.

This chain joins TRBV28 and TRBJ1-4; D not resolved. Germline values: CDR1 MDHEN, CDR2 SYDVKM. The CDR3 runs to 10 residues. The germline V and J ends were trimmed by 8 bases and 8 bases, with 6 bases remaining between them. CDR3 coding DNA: TGTGCCAGCGGAGGGGAAAAACTGTTTTTT. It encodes CASGGEKLFF.

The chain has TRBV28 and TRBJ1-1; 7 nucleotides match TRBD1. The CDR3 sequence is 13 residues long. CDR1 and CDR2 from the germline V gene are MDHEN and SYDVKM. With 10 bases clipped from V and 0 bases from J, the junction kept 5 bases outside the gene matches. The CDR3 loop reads CATLRGMNTEAFF. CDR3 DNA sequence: TGTGCCACCCTCAGGGGGATGAACACTGAAGCTTTCTTT.

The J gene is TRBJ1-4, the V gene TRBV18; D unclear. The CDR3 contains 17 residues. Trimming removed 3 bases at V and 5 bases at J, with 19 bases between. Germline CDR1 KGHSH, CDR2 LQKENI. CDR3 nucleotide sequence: TGTGCCAGCTCACCCCGGTACACCACTCAATTGAATGAAAAACTGTTTTTT. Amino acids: CASSPRYTTQLNEKLFF.

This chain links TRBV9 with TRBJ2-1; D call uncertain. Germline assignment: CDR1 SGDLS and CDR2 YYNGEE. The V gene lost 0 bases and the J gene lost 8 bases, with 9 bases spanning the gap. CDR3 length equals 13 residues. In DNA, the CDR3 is TGTGCCAGCAGCGTAGTAATTGGGGATGAGCAGTTCTTC. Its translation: CASSVVIGDEQFF.

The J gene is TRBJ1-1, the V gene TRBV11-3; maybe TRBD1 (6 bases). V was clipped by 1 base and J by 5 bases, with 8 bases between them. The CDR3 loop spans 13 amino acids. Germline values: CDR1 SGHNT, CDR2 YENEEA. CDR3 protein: CASSLGTGTEAFF. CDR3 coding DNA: TGTGCCAGCAGCTTAGGAACAGGGACTGAAGCTTTCTTT.

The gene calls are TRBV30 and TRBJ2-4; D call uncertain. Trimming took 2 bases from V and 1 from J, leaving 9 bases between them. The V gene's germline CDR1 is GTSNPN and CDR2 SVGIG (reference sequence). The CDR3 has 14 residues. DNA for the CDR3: TGTGCCTGGAGTTTTGCCGACGCCAAAAACATTCAGTACTTC. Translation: CAWSFADAKNIQYF.

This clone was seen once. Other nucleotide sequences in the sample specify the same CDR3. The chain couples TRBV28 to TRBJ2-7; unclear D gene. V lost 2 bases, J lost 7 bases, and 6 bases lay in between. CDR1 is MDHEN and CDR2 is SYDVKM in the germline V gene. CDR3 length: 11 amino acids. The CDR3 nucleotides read TGTGCCAGCAGTTTACAGGCAGAGCAGTACTTC. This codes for CASSLQAEQYF.

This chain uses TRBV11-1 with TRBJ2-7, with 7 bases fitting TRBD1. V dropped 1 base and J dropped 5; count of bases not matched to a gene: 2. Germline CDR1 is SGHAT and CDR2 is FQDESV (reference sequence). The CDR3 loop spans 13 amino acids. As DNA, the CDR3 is TGTGCCAGCAGCTTAGTGACAGGGAACGAGCAGTACTTC. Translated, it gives CASSLVTGNEQYF.

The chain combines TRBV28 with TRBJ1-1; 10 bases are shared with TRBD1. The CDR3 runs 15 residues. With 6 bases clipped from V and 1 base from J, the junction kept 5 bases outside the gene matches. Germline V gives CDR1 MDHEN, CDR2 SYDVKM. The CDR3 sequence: CASSARDRGNTEAFF. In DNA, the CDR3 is TGTGCCAGCAGCGCCAGGGACAGGGGGAACACTGAAGCTTTCTTT.